The T cell receptor (beta chain) under discussion was sequenced for a study of T cells in localized non-small cell lung cancer. Study-wide findings and caveats: Among blood samples, higher T cell density accompanied longer overall survival. Compared with tumor, uninvolved adjacent lung displayed greater T cell clonality, ranking highest overall. One tumor region alone was sequenced, and heterogeneity therefore remains possible. Adjacent lung tissue had a median roughly 55 of the top 100 clones found in the tumor.

Profiling relied on immunoSEQ multiplex PCR, and the TCRdb table lists in-frame clones only, not all of them. The repertoire holds over 50,000 clones, with 85% to 90% as singletons. Remarks on this clone: Its antigen is as yet unknown.

CDR3 length equals 12 residues. Trimming cost V 5 bases and J 4 bases, with 8 bases left between them. CDR1 KGHSH and CDR2 LQKENI come from the germline V gene. The V and J genes are TRBV18 and TRBJ1-1, with D possibly TRBD1 on 6 matching bases. The specimen was peripheral blood, collected before any cancer treatment. The clonotype comes from a woman aged 35-75 years with stage I lung adenocarcinoma. The CDR3 reads CASSGGGTEAFF. CDR3 nucleotides: TGTGCCAGCTCAGGGGGCGGCACTGAAGCTTTCTTT.